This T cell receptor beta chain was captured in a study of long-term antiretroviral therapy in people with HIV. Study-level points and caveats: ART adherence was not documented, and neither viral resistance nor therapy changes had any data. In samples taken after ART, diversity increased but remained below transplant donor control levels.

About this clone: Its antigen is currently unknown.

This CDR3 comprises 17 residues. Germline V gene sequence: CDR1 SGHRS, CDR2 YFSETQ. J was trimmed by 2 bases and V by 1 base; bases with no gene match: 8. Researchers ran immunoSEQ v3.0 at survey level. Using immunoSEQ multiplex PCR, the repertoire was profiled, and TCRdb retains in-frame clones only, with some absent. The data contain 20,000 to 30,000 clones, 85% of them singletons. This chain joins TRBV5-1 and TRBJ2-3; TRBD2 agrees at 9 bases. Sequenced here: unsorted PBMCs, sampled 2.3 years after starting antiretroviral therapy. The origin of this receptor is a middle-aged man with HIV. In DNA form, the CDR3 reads TGCGCCAGCAGCTTGTCCTTATTAGCGGGAGACACAGATACGCAGTATTTT. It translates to CASSLSLLAGDTDTQYF.